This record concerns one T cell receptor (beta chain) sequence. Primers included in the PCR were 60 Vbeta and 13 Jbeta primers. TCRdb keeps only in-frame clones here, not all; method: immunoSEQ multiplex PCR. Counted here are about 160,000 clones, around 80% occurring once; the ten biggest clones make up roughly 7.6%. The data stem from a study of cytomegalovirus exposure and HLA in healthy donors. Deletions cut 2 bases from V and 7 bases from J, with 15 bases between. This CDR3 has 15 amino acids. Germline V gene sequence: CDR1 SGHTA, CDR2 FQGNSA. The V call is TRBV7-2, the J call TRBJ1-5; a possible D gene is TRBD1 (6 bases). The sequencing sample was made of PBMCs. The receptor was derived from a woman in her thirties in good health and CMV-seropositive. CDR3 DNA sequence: TGTGCCAGCAGCTTACTAAACAGGGAACGGCAGCCCCAGCATTTT. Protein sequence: CASSLLNRERQPQHF.